This T cell receptor beta chain was retrieved from a study of T-cell memory formation after mild COVID-19. Whole-study context: There were largely donor-specific TCR clusters.

Notes on this clonotype: Its antigen is not identified.

Study results and limitations: Mainly CM and EM harbored the contracting CD4+ clones; mainly EMRA harbored the CD8+ ones. Several responding clones turned up in pre-infection memory, indicating that cross-reactive memory may have taken part.

TCRdb reprocessed the 5' RACE reads via MiXCR and lists one record per CDR3 protein. The data hold roughly 200,000 distinct CDR3 sequences, with 15% to 20% observed a single time. Trimming cost V 4 bases and J 8 bases; bases outside gene matches: 6. Germline-derived CDR1 and CDR2 are SNHLY and FYNNEI. The CDR3 runs to 13 residues. The TCR was taken from an adult woman who had mild COVID-19 (a few samples of this study predate the infection). Cell type and time point are not known. The material sequenced was PBMCs or a T cell subset sorted from them (not recorded which). The chain carries TRBV2 and TRBJ1-1; 8 nucleotides match TRBD1. The CDR3 reads CASSGSTGAEAFF. DNA of the CDR3: TGTGCCAGCAGTGGATCGACAGGGGCCGAAGCTTTCTTT.